The clone carrying this T cell receptor (beta chain) was detected many times. What it binds is not known. This sample was taken from a study of neurological immune-mediated disorders. The CDR3 runs 14 residues. The germline V gene encodes CDR1 SEHNR and CDR2 FQNEAQ (reference sequence). The ends lost 6 bases at V and 2 bases at J; junction bases unmatched: 3. cDNA synthesis was performed by 5'RACE with 10-nucleotide random UMIs. TCRdb re-called the 5' RACE reads with MiXCR, one entry per CDR3 protein. The sample lists some 53,000 distinct CDR3 sequences; roughly 15% were seen once. Findings and caveats of the study: None of the CDR3 amino acid sequences of expanded clones recurred across subjects, suggesting private repertoires in all groups. Whereas HTLV-1-associated myelopathy showed the most TCR clonal expansion, multiple sclerosis showed the least, with levels below those of healthy controls.

Source material: PBMCs. The rearrangement uses TRBV7-9 and TRBJ1-2, with 10 bases identical to TRBD1. The receptor was derived from a man aged 60-69 years in good health. CDR3 bases: TGTGCCAGCAGACCGACAGGGGGCAACTATGGCTACACCTTC. It specifies CASRPTGGNYGYTF.